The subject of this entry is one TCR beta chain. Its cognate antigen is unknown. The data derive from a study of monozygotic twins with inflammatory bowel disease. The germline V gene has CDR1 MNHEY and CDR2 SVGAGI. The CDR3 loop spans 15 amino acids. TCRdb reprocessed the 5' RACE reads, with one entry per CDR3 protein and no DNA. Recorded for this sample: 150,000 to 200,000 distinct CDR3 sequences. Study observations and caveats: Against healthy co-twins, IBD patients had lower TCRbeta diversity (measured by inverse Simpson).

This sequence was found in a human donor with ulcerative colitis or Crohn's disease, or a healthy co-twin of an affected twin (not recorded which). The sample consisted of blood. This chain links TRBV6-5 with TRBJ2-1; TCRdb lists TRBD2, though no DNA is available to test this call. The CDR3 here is CASSYRGLAGGEQFF.